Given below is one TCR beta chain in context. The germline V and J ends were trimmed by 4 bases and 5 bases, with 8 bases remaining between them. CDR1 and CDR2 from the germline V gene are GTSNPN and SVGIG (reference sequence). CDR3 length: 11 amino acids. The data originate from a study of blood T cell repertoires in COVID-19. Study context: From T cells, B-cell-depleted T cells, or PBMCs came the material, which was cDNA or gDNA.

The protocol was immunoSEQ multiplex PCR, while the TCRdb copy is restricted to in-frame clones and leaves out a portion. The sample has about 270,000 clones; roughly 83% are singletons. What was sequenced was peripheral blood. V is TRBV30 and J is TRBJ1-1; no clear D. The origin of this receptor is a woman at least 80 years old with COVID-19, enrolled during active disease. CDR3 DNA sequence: TGTGCCTGGAATAGAGGTACTGAAGCTTTCTTT. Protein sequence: CAWNRGTEAFF. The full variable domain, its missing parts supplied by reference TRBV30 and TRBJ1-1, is SQTIHQWPATLVQPVGSPLSLECTVEGTSNPNLYWYRQAAGRGLQLLFYSVGIGQISSEVPQNLSASRPQDRQFILSSKKLLLSDSGFYLCAWNRGTEAFFGQGTRLTVV.